Here is one T cell receptor beta chain with its context. The antigen is not known. The source of the sample is a study of post-analysis software for immune sequencing data. Study findings and constraints: The five TRBV segments detected at higher frequency in patients than in controls included TRBV5-6, TRBV5-1 and TRBV20-1.

Unique molecular identifiers tagged the TCR beta cDNA libraries. T cells numbering about 0.95 to 11 million gave rise to roughly 0.5 million cDNA molecules. Using its own MiXCR run on the PCR reads, TCRdb lists one record per CDR3 protein. Counted here are roughly 800,000 distinct CDR3 sequences, about 53% occurring once; the ten biggest clones make up approximately 4.5%. V lost 1 base to trimming and J lost 8 bases, with 17 bases between them. CDR3 length equals 14 residues. Germline lookup yields CDR1 DFQATT and CDR2 SNEGSKA (reference sequence). V gene TRBV20-1 combines with J gene TRBJ1-2, with D possibly TRBD1 on 5 matching bases. The sequence was obtained from a girl aged 10 to 17 with multiple sclerosis. Sequencing used blood. Here the CDR3 reads CSARGVAGTVGYTF. DNA of the CDR3: TGCAGTGCTAGAGGTGTGGCAGGGACGGTCGGCTACACCTTC.